These 9 T cell receptor beta chains share one sample of origin, sequenced in a study of blood T cell repertoires in COVID-19. Assay used: immunoSEQ multiplex PCR; TCRdb lists only in-frame clones, some missing. The sample contains around 620,000 clones, 85% to 90% of which appear only once. Sample: peripheral blood. The source of these receptors is a woman in her late teens or twenties with acute or convalescent COVID-19.

This clone was seen a single time. This chain links TRBV14 with TRBJ1-1, with D possibly being TRBD1 (5 bases). V lost 1 base to trimming and J lost 0 bases, with 15 bases between them. Per the germline V gene, CDR1 is SGHDN and CDR2 is FVKESK. The CDR3 has 17 residues. CDR3 sequence reads: CASSQAKGAAMNTEAFF. CDR3 sequence (DNA): TGTGCCAGCAGCCAAGCAAAAGGGGCCGCCATGAACACTGAAGCTTTCTTT.

The rearrangement joins TRBV6-5 to TRBJ2-7; the match to TRBD1 covers 8 bases. CDR3 length: 15 amino acids. V shed 5 bases, J shed 2 bases, and the junction held 8 bases outside the gene matches. CDR1 is MNHEY and CDR2 is SVGAGI in the germline V gene. CDR3 bases: TGTGCCAGCAGTAACATATACAGGGGGACCTACGAGCAGTACTTC. This codes for CASSNIYRGTYEQYF.

The rearrangement links TRBV2 to TRBJ1-2, with D tentatively TRBD1 (6 bases). The CDR3 has 15 residues. V gave up 4 bases and J gave up 7 bases, with 19 bases separating them. CDR1 is SNHLY and CDR2 is FYNNEI in the germline V gene. The CDR3: CASSARTARLRGYTF. The CDR3 nucleotides read TGTGCCAGCAGTGCCCGGACAGCCCGGCTACGTGGCTACACCTTC.

Written as DNA, the CDR3 is TGTGCCAGCAGCTTTACAGGCACCGGGGAGCTGTTTTTT. Its protein is CASSFTGTGELFF. The chain is built from TRBV11-3 and TRBJ2-2, with D possibly TRBD1 on 5 matching bases. V dropped 3 bases and J dropped 4 bases, with 6 bases sitting between them. Germline loops: CDR1 SGHNT, CDR2 YENEEA. CDR3 size: 13 residues.

The rearrangement links TRBV7-3 to TRBJ1-1; D call uncertain. CDR1 is SGHTA, CDR2 FQGTGA, per germline. This CDR3 has 13 residues. V lost 1 base and J lost 8, with 11 bases in between. The CDR3 here is CASSLMAGEEAFF. The CDR3 DNA sequence: TGTGCCAGCAGCTTAATGGCAGGCGAAGAAGCTTTCTTT. Filled out from reference TRBV7-3 and TRBJ1-1, the complete variable domain reads GAGVSQTPSNKVTEKGKYVELRCDPISGHTALYWYRQSLGQGPEFLIYFQGTGAADDSGLPNDRFFAVRPEGSVSTLKIQRTERGDSAVYLCASSLMAGEEAFFGQGTRLTVV.

This chain links TRBV5-1 with TRBJ1-1; 10 bases agree with TRBD1. Germline V gene sequence: CDR1 SGHRS, CDR2 YFSETQ. V dropped 4 bases and J dropped 7; count of bases not matched to a gene: 7. CDR3 length equals 14 residues. DNA of the CDR3: TGCGCCAGCAGCCTGACAGGGGGCCTAGTTGAAGCTTTCTTT. Translating gives CASSLTGGLVEAFF.

The rearrangement uses TRBV10-3 and TRBJ1-5, with 7 nucleotides matching TRBD1. The CDR3 has 18 residues. CDR1 ENHRY and CDR2 SYGVKD come from the germline V gene. The V and J ends lost 2 bases and 0 bases, in that order; junction bases with no gene match: 10. In DNA, the CDR3 is TGTGCCATCAGTGAGCGACAGGGTGGACCCTATAGCAATCAGCCCCAGCATTTT. Translated: CAISERQGGPYSNQPQHF.

The chain is built from TRBV28 and TRBJ1-1; possibly TRBD1 for D (6 bases). Trimming cost V 5 bases and J 8 bases, with 12 bases left between them. Germline CDR1 reads MDHEN; CDR2 reads SYDVKM. The CDR3 is 12 amino acids. The CDR3 DNA reads TGTGCCAGCAGTCGGACAGTGGGGGAAGCTTTCTTT. Protein product: CASSRTVGEAFF.

This clone was seen just once. The V call is TRBV30, the J call TRBJ2-7; 11 bases align to TRBD2. The CDR3 runs 14 residues. CDR1 is GTSNPN and CDR2 is SVGIG in the germline V gene (reference sequence). V gave up 3 bases and J gave up 6 bases; unmatched junction bases: 7. The CDR3 loop is CAWSPPSGGREQYF. In DNA form, the CDR3 reads TGTGCCTGGAGCCCCCCTAGCGGGGGGCGCGAGCAGTACTTC.